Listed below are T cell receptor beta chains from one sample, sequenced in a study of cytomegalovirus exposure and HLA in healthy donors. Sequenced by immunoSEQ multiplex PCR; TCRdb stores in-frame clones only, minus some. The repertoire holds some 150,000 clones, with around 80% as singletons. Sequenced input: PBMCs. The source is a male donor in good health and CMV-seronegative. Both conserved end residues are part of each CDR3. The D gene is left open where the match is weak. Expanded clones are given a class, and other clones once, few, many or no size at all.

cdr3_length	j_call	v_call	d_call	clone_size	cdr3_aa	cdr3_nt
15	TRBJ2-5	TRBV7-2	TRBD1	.	CASSLNTGGSETQYF	TGTGCCAGCAGCTTAAATACAGGGGGATCAGAGACCCAGTACTTC
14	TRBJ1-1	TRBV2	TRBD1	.	CASRDRGRITEAFF	TGTGCCAGCAGGGACAGGGGGCGGATTACTGAAGCTTTCTTT
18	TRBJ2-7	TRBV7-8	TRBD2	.	CASSEPGLADALSSEQYF	TGTGCCAGCAGCGAACCGGGACTAGCGGACGCTCTTTCTTCCGAGCAGTACTTC
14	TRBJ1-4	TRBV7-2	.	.	CASSLWGPNEKLFF	TGTGCCAGCAGCTTATGGGGGCCTAATGAAAAACTGTTTTTT
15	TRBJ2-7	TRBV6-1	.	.	CASSYSGTISYEQYF	TGTGCCAGCAGCTATTCCGGGACAATCTCCTACGAGCAGTACTTC
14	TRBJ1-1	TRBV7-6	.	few	CASSSFGLNTEAFF	TGTGCCAGCAGCTCGTTTGGTCTAAACACTGAAGCTTTCTTT
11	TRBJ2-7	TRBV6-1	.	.	CASSEGSEQYF	TGTGCCAGCAGTGAAGGCAGCGAGCAGTACTTC
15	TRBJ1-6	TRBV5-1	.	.	CASSLARGMNSPLHF	TGCGCCAGCAGCTTGGCCCGTGGCATGAATTCACCCCTCCACTTT
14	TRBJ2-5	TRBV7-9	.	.	CASSFQGRAETQYF	TGTGCCAGCAGCTTTCAAGGCAGGGCCGAGACCCAGTACTTC
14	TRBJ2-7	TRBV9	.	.	CASSESGDSYEQYF	TGTGCCAGCAGTGAGTCGGGGGATTCGTACGAGCAGTACTTC